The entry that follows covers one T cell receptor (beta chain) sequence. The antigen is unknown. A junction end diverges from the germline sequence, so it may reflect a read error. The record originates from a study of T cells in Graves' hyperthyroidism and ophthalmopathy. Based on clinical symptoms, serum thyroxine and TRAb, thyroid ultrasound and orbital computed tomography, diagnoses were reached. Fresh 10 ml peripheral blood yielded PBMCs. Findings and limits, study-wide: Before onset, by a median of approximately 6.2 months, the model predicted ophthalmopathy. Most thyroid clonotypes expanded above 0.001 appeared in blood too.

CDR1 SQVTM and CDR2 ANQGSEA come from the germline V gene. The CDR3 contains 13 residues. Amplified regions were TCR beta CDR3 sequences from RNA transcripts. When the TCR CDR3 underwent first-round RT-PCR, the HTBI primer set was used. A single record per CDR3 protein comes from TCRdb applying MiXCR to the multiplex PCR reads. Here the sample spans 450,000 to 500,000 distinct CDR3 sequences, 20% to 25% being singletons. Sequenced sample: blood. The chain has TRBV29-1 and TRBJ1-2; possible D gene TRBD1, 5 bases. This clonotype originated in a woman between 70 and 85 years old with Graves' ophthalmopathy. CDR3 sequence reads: CSGGLLGNSGYTF. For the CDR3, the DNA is TGCAGCGGGGGACTCCTGGGTAACTCTGGCTACACCTTC.